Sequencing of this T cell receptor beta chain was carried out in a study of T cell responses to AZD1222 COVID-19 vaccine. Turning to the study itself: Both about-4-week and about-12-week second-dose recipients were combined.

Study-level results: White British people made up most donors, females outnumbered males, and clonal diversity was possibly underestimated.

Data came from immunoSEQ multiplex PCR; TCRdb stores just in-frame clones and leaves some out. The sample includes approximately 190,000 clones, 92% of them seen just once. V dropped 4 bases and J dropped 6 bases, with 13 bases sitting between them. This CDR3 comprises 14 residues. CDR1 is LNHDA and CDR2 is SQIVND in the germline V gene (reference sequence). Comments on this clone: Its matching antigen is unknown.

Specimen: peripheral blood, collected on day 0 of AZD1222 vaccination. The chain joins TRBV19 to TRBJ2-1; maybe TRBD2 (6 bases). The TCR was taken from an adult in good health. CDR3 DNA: TGTGCCAGTAGTACGCCAACGGGGGTCAATGAGCAGTTCTTC. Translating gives CASSTPTGVNEQFF.